These 9 T cell receptor beta chains share one sample of origin, sequenced in a study of blood T cells in healthy people across ages. It was with a sample-barcoded 5' primer and a J-beta primer mix that a second PCR of roughly 7 to 12 cycles was run. In TCRdb, the 5' RACE reads were re-called with MiXCR into one record per CDR3 protein. Among about 1.4 million distinct CDR3 sequences listed, around 59% were seen once. The sequencing input was blood. These receptors were obtained from a man between 18 and 29 years old in good health.

The genes are TRBV3-1 and TRBJ1-4; no definite D call. Between the trimmed V and J ends, which lost 0 bases and 7 bases, there was a span of 15 bases. CDR1 is LGHDT, CDR2 YNNKEL, per germline (reference sequence). The CDR3 length is 16 residues. CDR3 sequence reads: CASSQDGKEHGEKLFF. DNA for the CDR3: TGTGCCAGCAGCCAAGATGGGAAGGAACACGGTGAAAAACTGTTTTTT.

This clonotype was seen only a few times. The rearrangement joins TRBV3-1 to TRBJ2-3; 8 nucleotides align to TRBD2. This CDR3 region has 14 residues. J gave up 0 bases and V 7 bases, and 3 bases lay outside the gene matches. Germline loops: CDR1 LGHDT, CDR2 YNNKEL (reference sequence). CDR3 sequence reads: CASTASGSTDTQYF. The CDR3 nucleotides read TGTGCCAGCACGGCTAGCGGGAGCACAGATACGCAGTATTTT.

The V call is TRBV15, the J call TRBJ2-4, with 8 bases that match TRBD2. Near its end, the DNA agrees better with TRBJ2-7, so the J call may be wrong. Per germline, CDR1 LNHNV and CDR2 YYDKDF (reference sequence). There are 13 residues in the CDR3. The CDR3 protein is CATSRDGTSEQYF. The CDR3 DNA is TGTGCCACCAGCAGAGATGGGACTAGCGAGCAGTACTTC.

The chain joins TRBV11-2 to TRBJ2-3, with 7 positions matching TRBD1. CDR1 is SGHAT and CDR2 is FQNNGV in the germline V gene. Unmatched junction bases numbered 6, after V lost 5 bases and J lost 4 bases. The CDR3 length is 14 residues. This CDR3 reads CASSPRTGPDTQYF. The CDR3 bases are TGTGCCAGCAGCCCGCGGACAGGACCAGATACGCAGTATTTT.

This chain connects TRBV4-2 to TRBJ1-2, with D possibly TRBD1 on 5 matching bases. Germline V CDR1 and CDR2: LGHNA, YNFKEQ. V was cut by 4 bases and J by 6 bases, with 18 bases left in between. The CDR3 is 15 residues long. CDR3 region: CASSPPGRGGDGYTF. The CDR3 DNA follows: TGTGCCAGCAGCCCCCCAGGGAGGGGAGGGGATGGCTACACCTTC.

There are a few counts of this clonotype. The chain combines TRBV27 with TRBJ2-7, with TRBD2 matching 7 bases. The CDR3 is 14 residues long. Losses at the gene ends were 3 bases for V and 3 bases for J; bases not matched to a gene: 5. The V gene's germline CDR1 is MNHEY and CDR2 SMNVEV (reference sequence). Here the CDR3 DNA reads TGTGCCAGCAGTTTCGGGAGCGGGAACTACGAGCAGTACTTC. Protein product: CASSFGSGNYEQYF.

The chain recombines TRBV25-1 with TRBJ2-7; 9 bases line up with TRBD1. Germline trimming cut 11 bases from V and 8 bases from J; bases unmatched to any gene: 13. Germline assignment: CDR1 MGHDK and CDR2 SYGVNS. This CDR3 is 13 amino acids long. The CDR3 region has the DNA TGTGCCGCACAATCCGGGACAGGGAGCCAGCAGTACTTC. Its protein is CAAQSGTGSQQYF.

This clonotype was found many times. V gene TRBV7-8 combines with J gene TRBJ2-5; TRBD1 aligns across 8 bases. J lost 11 bases, V lost 5 bases, and 13 bases had no gene match. CDR1 is SGHVS, CDR2 FQNEAQ, per germline. This CDR3 has 14 amino acids. CDR3 bases: TGTGCCAGCAGCCCCCGGGACAGGCCCTGTGTGCAGTACTTC. It specifies CASSPRDRPCVQYF.

The sample holds a few counts of this clonotype. The CDR3 DNA is TGTGCCAGCTCAAACCGGGACGGTCATATCGAGCAGTACTTC. This translates into CASSNRDGHIEQYF. V gene TRBV18 combines with J gene TRBJ2-7; D might be TRBD1 or TRBD2, each matching 5 bases. Germline CDR1 KGHSH, CDR2 LQKENI. The CDR3 loop spans 14 amino acids. The V end was cut by 5 bases, the J end by 6 bases, with 17 bases between.